This TCR beta chain was sequenced for a study of blood T cell repertoires in COVID-19. Per the original data handling: Cell counts per sample came from amplifying reference gene primers. Repertoires were generated with immunoSEQ multiplex PCR, while TCRdb's copy carries only in-frame clones and drops some. The DNA was the basis for D and trimming; V, J and clone size are from that table. The sample includes about 160,000 clones, 75% to 90% of them seen just once. The sample taken for sequencing was peripheral blood. This TCR derives from a woman between 55 and 75 years old with active or convalescent COVID-19.

The CDR3 DNA is TGTGCCAGCAGCAAACCCCGGACAGGGGATAGCAATCAGCCCCAGCATTTT. It codes for CASSKPRTGDSNQPQHF. V is TRBV21-1 and J is TRBJ1-5; TRBD1, the table's D call, was not compared with the DNA. TRBV21-1 is labeled a pseudogene. The CDR3 sequence is 17 residues long.